One sample yielded the 13 T cell receptor beta chains listed below, sequenced in a study of regulatory T cells in long-lasting Graves disease. iRepertoire HTBI primers and Arm-PCR of CDR3 regions built TCR beta libraries. Using its own MiXCR run on the multiplex PCR reads, TCRdb lists one record per CDR3 protein. The table shows 250,000 or so distinct CDR3 sequences, with about 18% occurring only once. Time point reported: newly diagnosed GD, antithyroid drugs for less than 3 months. Generation of the TCR library employed RNA extracted from PBMCs. The sample also formed part of further work on T cells in Graves' hyperthyroidism and ophthalmopathy.

Sequenced here: peripheral blood mononuclear cells (PBMCs), sampled at new diagnosis, from a patient treated with antithyroid drugs. These receptors all stem from a woman aged 30 to 39 with Graves disease.

V gene TRBV4-3 combines with J gene TRBJ1-1; 9 positions agree with TRBD1. J was trimmed by 1 base and V by 4 bases; bases with no gene match: 7. Germline V lookup: CDR1 LGHNA, CDR2 YSLEER. The CDR3 totals 16 residues. CDR3 DNA sequence: TGCGCCAGCAGCCCCAGGACAGGGGACTGGAACACTGAAGCTTTCTTT. It is translated as CASSPRTGDWNTEAFF.

This clonotype has at least ten counts. This chain connects TRBV3-1 to TRBJ1-2, with 8 bases fitting TRBD1. Germline values: CDR1 LGHDT, CDR2 YNNKEL (reference sequence). The CDR3 consists of 14 residues. V dropped 4 bases and J dropped 4; count of bases not matched to a gene: 5. The CDR3 nucleotides are TGTGCCAGCAGCCGTGACAGGGGTGGCTATGGCTACACCTTC. Protein product: CASSRDRGGYGYTF. Full variable domain (missing parts from reference TRBV3-1 and TRBJ1-2): DTAVSQTPKYLVTQMGNDKSIKCEQNLGHDTMYWYKQDSKKFLKIMFSYNNKELIINETVPNRFSPKSPDKAHLNLHINSLELGDSAVYFCASSRDRGGYGYTFGSGTRLTVV.

This clonotype was found many times. The chain combines TRBV7-2 with TRBJ1-1, with no clear D. The CDR3 totals 14 residues. Trimming stripped 5 bases from V and 3 bases from J, with 13 bases between. Germline V gene lookup returns CDR1 SGHTA and CDR2 FQGNSA. CDR3 nucleotides: TGTGCCAGCAGCCATAGCGCCACCTACACTGAAGCTTTCTTT. Translation gives CASSHSATYTEAFF.

The sample holds many counts of this clonotype. This rearrangement joins TRBV2 to TRBJ2-1; D is tentatively TRBD1 or TRBD2 (5 bases each). CDR3 size: 13 residues. Germline V CDR1 and CDR2: SNHLY, FYNNEI. V was shortened by 7 bases and J by 8 bases, with 15 bases between the two germline ends. The CDR3 DNA sequence: TGTGCCAGCATGAGGGCTAGGGGCTATGAGCAGTTCTTC. Translated: CASMRARGYEQFF.

There are many counts of this clonotype. The chain is built from TRBV7-9 and TRBJ2-3; D may be TRBD1 (5 bases). Trimming took off 1 base at V and 6 bases at J, with 20 bases between the two ends. Germline V gene sequence: CDR1 SEHNR, CDR2 FQNEAQ (reference sequence). The CDR3 totals 17 residues. CDR3 amino acids: CASSLGFGESPGDTQYF. DNA for the CDR3: TGTGCCAGCAGCTTAGGATTTGGGGAATCCCCAGGGGATACGCAGTATTTT.

The table lists this clonotype with a few counts. This sequence joins TRBV7-2 and TRBJ2-7, with D maybe TRBD1 (6 bases). Per germline, CDR1 SGHTA and CDR2 FQGNSA. V was shortened by 6 bases and J by 4 bases, with 13 bases between the two germline ends. The CDR3 is 13 residues long. This chain's CDR3 is CASSSDRIYEQYF. CDR3 bases: TGTGCCAGCAGTTCGGACAGAATTTACGAGCAGTACTTC.

Many counts were recorded for this clonotype. The chain joins TRBV20-1 to TRBJ2-5; D might be TRBD2 (5 bases). With 3 bases removed from V and 5 bases from J, the gap between germline ends came to 7 bases. Germline values: CDR1 DFQATT, CDR2 SNEGSKA (reference sequence). The CDR3 extends over 11 amino acids. CDR3 DNA sequence: TGCAGTGCTAGGCGAGGGGAGACCCAGTACTTC. Protein: CSARRGETQYF.

The V call is TRBV19, the J call TRBJ1-5; TRBD1 might be the D (5 bases). The ends were cut back, 4 bases at V and 7 bases at J, with 11 bases in the middle. CDR1 is LNHDA, CDR2 SQIVND, per germline (reference sequence). The CDR3 length is 13 residues. CDR3 sequence reads: CASSTGGDQPQHF. The CDR3 region has the DNA TGTGCCAGTAGTACCGGGGGGGACCAGCCCCAGCATTTT.

The sample holds a few counts of this clonotype. The chain joins TRBV18 to TRBJ2-7; TRBD2 agrees at 10 bases. The germline gives CDR1 KGHSH, CDR2 LQKENI. V was pared by 5 bases and J by 0 bases, with 4 bases of the junction left unmatched. This CDR3 region has 15 residues. CDR3 loop: CASSNLAGDSYEQYF. In nucleotides, the CDR3 is TGTGCCAGCTCAAATCTAGCGGGGGACTCCTACGAGCAGTACTTC.

A remark on this clonotype: This may be a read error: a much more frequent sequence differs by one nucleotide. Since no conserved phenylalanine or tryptophan closes the CDR3, a read error is the likely cause. The chain carries TRBV27 and TRBJ2-1; D unresolved. Germline-derived CDR1 and CDR2 are MNHEY and SMNVEV (reference sequence). V was shortened by 0 bases and J by 9 bases, with 9 bases between the two germline ends. The CDR3 covers 13 residues. The CDR3 region is CASSLSPSAEQFS. In DNA, the CDR3 is TGTGCCAGCAGTTTATCCCCGTCGGCTGAGCAGTTCTCC.

This clonotype was detected ten times or more. The V call is TRBV29-1, the J call TRBJ2-2; TRBD2 matches at 8 bases. The trim removed 3 bases at V and 7 bases at J, leaving 7 bases unmatched. The CDR3 is 14 amino acids. Germline CDR1 SQVTM, CDR2 ANQGSEA. DNA for the CDR3: TGCAGCGTTGATTCGGGGGGGGCGCGCGGGGAGCTGTTTTTT. Its translation: CSVDSGGARGELFF.

This clonotype appeared many times. Here the CDR3 reads CASSQHSSGGLNNEQFF. The CDR3 DNA reads TGTGCCAGCAGCCAACATTCTAGCGGGGGGCTGAATAATGAGCAGTTCTTC. The chain employs TRBV4-2 and TRBJ2-1; 11 bases match TRBD2. This CDR3 region has 17 residues. The germline V gene has CDR1 LGHNA and CDR2 YNFKEQ. The V and J ends lost 2 bases and 7 bases, in that order; junction bases with no gene match: 10.

The chain recombines TRBV4-2 with TRBJ2-1; TRBD1 agrees at 7 bases. The CDR3 runs 15 residues. Germline loops: CDR1 LGHNA, CDR2 YNFKEQ. The ends lost 0 bases at V and 9 bases at J; junction bases unmatched: 8. Here the CDR3 DNA reads TGTGCCAGCAGCCAAGATCGGGCAGGGGGTACTGAGCAGTTCTTC. This encodes CASSQDRAGGTEQFF.